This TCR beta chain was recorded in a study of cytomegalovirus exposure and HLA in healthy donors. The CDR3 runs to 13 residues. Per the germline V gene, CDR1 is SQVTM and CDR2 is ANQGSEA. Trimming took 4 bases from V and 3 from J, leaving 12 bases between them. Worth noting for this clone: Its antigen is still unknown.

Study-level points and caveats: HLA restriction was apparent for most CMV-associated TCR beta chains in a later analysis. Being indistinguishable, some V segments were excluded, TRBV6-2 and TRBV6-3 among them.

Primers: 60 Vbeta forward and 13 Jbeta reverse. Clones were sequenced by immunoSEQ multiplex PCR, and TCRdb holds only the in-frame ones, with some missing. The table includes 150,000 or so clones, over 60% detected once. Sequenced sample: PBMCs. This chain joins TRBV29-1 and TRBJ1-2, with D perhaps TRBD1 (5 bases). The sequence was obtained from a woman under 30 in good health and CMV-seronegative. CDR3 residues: CSVVGGYDYGYTF. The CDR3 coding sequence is TGCAGCGTTGTGGGGGGGTATGACTATGGCTACACCTTC. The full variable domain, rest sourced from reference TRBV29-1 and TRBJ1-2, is SAVISQKPSRDICQRGTSLTIQCQVDSQVTMMFWYRQQPGQSLTLIATANQGSEATYESGFVIDKFPISRPNLTFSTLTVSNMSPEDSSIYLCSVVGGYDYGYTFGSGTRLTVV.